Here is one T cell receptor beta chain with its context. What it binds is not known. The source of the sample is a study of Tregs in tolerant kidney transplant recipients. The method was immunoSEQ multiplex PCR; TCRdb's version includes in-frame clones alone and lacks a portion of them. The repertoire consists of around 52,000 clones, with 80% to 90% occurring once and the leading ten covering roughly 5.2%. The CDR3 totals 14 residues. V shed 0 bases and J 3 bases; nucleotides not matched to a gene: 3. In germline, CDR1 is SGHRS, CDR2 YFSETQ. Unstimulated regulatory T cells (CD4+CD25+CD127-), CD4+CD25- non-regulatory cells, CD4 and CD8 cells were FACS-sorted from thawed PBMCs. Whole-study findings and limits: Biological reproducibility was not directly addressed in this study. The small number of patients limits these findings pending further validation. Tregs expanded with activated donor B cells seemed most donor-specific.

This rearrangement joins TRBV5-1 to TRBJ2-7, with TRBD2 identical over 7 bases. The sequencing input was CD4+ T cells from blood. The receptor comes from a human donor in good health. The CDR3 here is CASSLVAGVYEQYF. CDR3 nucleotides: TGCGCCAGCAGCTTGGTTGCGGGGGTCTACGAGCAGTACTTC.